This TCR beta chain is from a study of T cells in Graves' hyperthyroidism and ophthalmopathy. Study-level background: Peripheral blood specimens were obtained at initial diagnosis, prior to any treatment. Study conclusions and caveats: Also found in blood were most expanded thyroid clonotypes above 0.001.

As regards this clonotype: Its target is unknown.

The V and J ends lost 5 bases and 4 bases respectively, with 6 bases between them. The CDR3 runs 12 residues. From germline, CDR1 is SGHTA and CDR2 FQGNSA. Amplification of TCR beta CDR3 regions used RNA as the template. The HTBI primer set was used in a first-round RT-PCR of the TCR CDR3. A single record per CDR3 protein comes from TCRdb applying MiXCR to the multiplex PCR reads. The sample lists some 600,000 distinct CDR3 sequences, about 14% occurring once. The chain couples TRBV7-2 to TRBJ1-5; D uncertain. The specimen sequenced was blood. This TCR was sampled from a young woman with Graves' hyperthyroidism that later progressed to Graves' ophthalmopathy. The CDR3 coding sequence is TGTGCCAGCAGCCGAGAAAATCAGCCCCAGCATTTT. Protein: CASSRENQPQHF.